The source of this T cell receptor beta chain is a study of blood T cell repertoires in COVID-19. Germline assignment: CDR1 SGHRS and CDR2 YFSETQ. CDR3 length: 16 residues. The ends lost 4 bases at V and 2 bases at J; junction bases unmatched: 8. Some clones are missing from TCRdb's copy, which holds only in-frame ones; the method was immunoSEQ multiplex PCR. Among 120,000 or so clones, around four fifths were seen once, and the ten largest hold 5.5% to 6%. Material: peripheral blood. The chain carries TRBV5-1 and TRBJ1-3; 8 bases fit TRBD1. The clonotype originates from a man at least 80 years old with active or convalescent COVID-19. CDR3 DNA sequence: TGCGCCAGCAGCAGCCCCGACAGGGGAGCTGGAAACACCATATATTTT. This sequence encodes CASSSPDRGAGNTIYF.